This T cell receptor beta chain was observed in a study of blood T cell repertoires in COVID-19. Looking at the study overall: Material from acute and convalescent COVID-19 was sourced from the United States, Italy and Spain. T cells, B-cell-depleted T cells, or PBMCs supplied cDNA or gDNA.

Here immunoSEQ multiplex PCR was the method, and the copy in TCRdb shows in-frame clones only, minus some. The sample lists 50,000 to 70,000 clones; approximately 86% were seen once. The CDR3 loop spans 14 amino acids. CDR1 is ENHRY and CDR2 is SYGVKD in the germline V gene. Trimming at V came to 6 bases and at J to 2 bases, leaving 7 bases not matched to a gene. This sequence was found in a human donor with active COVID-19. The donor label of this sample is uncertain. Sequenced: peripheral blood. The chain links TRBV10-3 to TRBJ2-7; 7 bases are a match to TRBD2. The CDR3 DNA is TGTGCCATCAGGGATTTAGCGGGTACCTACGAGCAGTACTTC. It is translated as CAIRDLAGTYEQYF.